This T cell receptor (beta chain) was obtained from a study of blood T cell repertoires in COVID-19. Measured with immunoSEQ multiplex PCR; TCRdb has only the in-frame clones, and not every one. The sample lists 150,000 to 200,000 clones, more than 90% occurring once. CDR3 length equals 15 residues. The sequenced sample was peripheral blood. This chain links TRBV21-1 with TRBJ2-5; the table names TRBD1, a call not compared with the DNA. TRBV21-1 is termed a pseudogene. The TCR comes from a man between 60 and 75 years old with active or convalescent COVID-19. CDR3 bases: TGTGCCAGCAGCAAACGAGGCAGGGTCCAAGAGACCCAGTACTTC. This gives the protein CASSKRGRVQETQYF.